This TCR beta chain was found in a study of response to subunit inactivated influenza vaccine. Using its own MiXCR run on the RT-PCR reads, TCRdb lists one record per CDR3 protein. The sample includes 650,000 to 800,000 distinct CDR3 sequences, approximately 18% of them seen just once. The length of the CDR3 is 12 residues. V was pared by 10 bases and J by 5 bases, with 11 bases between. The germline CDR1 and CDR2 sequences are SEHNR and FQNEAQ (reference sequence). Points from the study as a whole: Each seasonal flu vaccination may recruit only limited new T cells, authors suggested.

There are a few counts of this clonotype. Its antigen is as yet unknown. The sequenced sample was PBMCs from blood, obtained about 5 days after vaccination. The rearrangement joins TRBV7-9 to TRBJ1-4, with unresolved D. This TCR was sampled from a man aged 50-59 years who received an inactivated influenza vaccine. This chain's CDR3 is CAMGGGNEKLFF. The CDR3, as DNA: TGTGCCATGGGAGGAGGCAATGAAAAACTGTTTTTT.